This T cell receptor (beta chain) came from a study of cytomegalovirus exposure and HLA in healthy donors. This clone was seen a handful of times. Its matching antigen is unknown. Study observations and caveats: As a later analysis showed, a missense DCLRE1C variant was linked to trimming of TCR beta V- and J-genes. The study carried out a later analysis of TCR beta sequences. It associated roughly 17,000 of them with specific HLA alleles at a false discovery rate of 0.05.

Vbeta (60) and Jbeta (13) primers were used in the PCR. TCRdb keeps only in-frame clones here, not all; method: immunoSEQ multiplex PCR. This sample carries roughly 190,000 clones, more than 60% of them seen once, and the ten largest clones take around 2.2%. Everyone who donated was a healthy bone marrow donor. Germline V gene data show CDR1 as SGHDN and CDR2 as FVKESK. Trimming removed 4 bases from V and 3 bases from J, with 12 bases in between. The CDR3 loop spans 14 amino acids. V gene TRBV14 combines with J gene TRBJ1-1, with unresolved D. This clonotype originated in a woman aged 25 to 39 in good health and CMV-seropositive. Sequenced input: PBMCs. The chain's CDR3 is CASSPAGRYTEAFF. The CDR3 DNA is TGTGCCAGCAGCCCAGCGGGCAGGTACACTGAAGCTTTCTTT. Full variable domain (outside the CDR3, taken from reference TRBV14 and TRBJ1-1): EAGVTQFPSHSVIEKGQTVTLRCDPISGHDNLYWYRRVMGKEIKFLLHFVKESKQDESGMPNNRFLAERTGGTYSTLKVQPAELEDSGVYFCASSPAGRYTEAFFGQGTRLTVV.